This T cell receptor (beta chain) was profiled in a study of CD8+ T cells in alopecia areata. Study-wide context: Tofacitinib was taken orally by treated patients, and the dose was 5 to 10 mg twice daily.

RNA extraction and reverse transcription yielded cDNA as sequencing template. This table comes from immunoSEQ multiplex PCR, and its TCRdb copy is limited to in-frame clones, with some not included. The sample consists of about 150,000 clones, about 50% of them appearing once. Researchers gathered lesional scalp punch biopsies and peripheral blood from patients with alopecia areata. Germline CDR1 reads LGHNA; CDR2 reads YSLEER. This CDR3 comprises 15 residues. V was trimmed by 0 bases and J by 5 bases, leaving 11 bases between them. Study conclusions and caveats: Researchers reported that TCR sharing among patients proved less clear than in mice, possibly HLA-linked. Researchers report lesional scalp, most notably alopecia totalis/universalis, outstripped normal scalp in clonality.

With respect to this clone: The antigen remains unidentified.

The V gene is TRBV4-3, the J gene TRBJ2-1; D unclear. The sample consisted of CD8+ T cells sorted from blood, taken at week 0. The TCR originated in a human donor with alopecia areata. The CDR3: CASSQDFSGNNEQFF. CDR3 nucleotide sequence: TGCGCCAGCAGCCAAGATTTTAGTGGAAACAATGAGCAGTTCTTC.